The 10 T cell receptor beta chains below were found in one sample sequenced in a study of cytomegalovirus exposure and HLA in healthy donors. Primers: 60 Vbeta forward and 13 Jbeta reverse. Data came from immunoSEQ multiplex PCR; TCRdb stores just in-frame clones and leaves some out. The sample comprises 70,000 to 100,000 clones, approximately 80% of which are singletons, and over 2% rests with the top ten. Sequencing used PBMCs. The receptors derive from a man younger than 35 in good health and CMV-seronegative.

This clone was found once. The rearrangement links TRBV15 to TRBJ1-5, with 7 bases matching TRBD1. Trimming cost V 2 bases and J 1 base; bases outside gene matches: 2. The CDR3 has 15 amino acids. Germline V gives CDR1 LNHNV, CDR2 YYDKDF (reference sequence). CDR3 residues: CATSRLGQSNQPQHF. The CDR3 DNA reads as TGTGCCACCAGCAGATTGGGACAGAGCAATCAGCCCCAGCATTTT.

This clone was counted once. J is TRBJ2-5 and V is TRBV11-2; the match to TRBD2 covers 7 bases. Looked up from germline, CDR1 is SGHAT and CDR2 is FQNNGV. The trim removed 1 base at V and 7 bases at J, leaving 0 bases unmatched. The CDR3 length is 12 residues. CDR3 nucleotides: TGTGCCAGCAGCTTAGGGGAGGGGACCCAGTACTTC. This encodes CASSLGEGTQYF.

This clone is a singleton in its sample. The genes are TRBV2 and TRBJ2-7, with 9 bases matching TRBD1. Germline CDR1 is SNHLY and CDR2 is FYNNEI. The CDR3 contains 14 residues. The ends lost 5 bases at V and 2 bases at J; junction bases unmatched: 4. As DNA, the CDR3 is TGTGCCAGCAGTACCGGGACAGGGACCTACGAGCAGTACTTC. It translates to CASSTGTGTYEQYF.

This chain uses TRBV5-1 with TRBJ2-7; D unresolved. Germline V gene sequence: CDR1 SGHRS, CDR2 YFSETQ. CDR3 length equals 15 residues. V was pared by 4 bases and J by 6 bases, with 20 bases between. The CDR3 loop is CASSMFSAQRGEQYF. In DNA, the CDR3 is TGCGCCAGCAGCATGTTTTCGGCACAACGAGGCGAGCAGTACTTC. Complete variable domain (other parts from reference TRBV5-1 and TRBJ2-7): KAGVTQTPRYLIKTRGQQVTLSCSPISGHRSVSWYQQTPGQGLQFLFEYFSETQRNKGNFPGRFSGRQFSNSRSEMNVSTLELGDSALYLCASSMFSAQRGEQYFGPGTRLTVT.

The V and J genes are TRBV5-4 and TRBJ2-5; 8 bases agree with TRBD1. The CDR3 runs 16 residues. Looked up from germline, CDR1 is SGHNT and CDR2 is YYREEE (reference sequence). The J segment lost 1 base and the V segment lost 0 bases, leaving 5 bases of the junction unmatched. The CDR3: CASSLGVGQAQETQYF. The CDR3, as DNA: TGTGCCAGCAGCTTGGGTGTGGGACAGGCCCAAGAGACCCAGTACTTC.

This clone has only a few counts. The identical CDR3 is also encoded by other nucleotide sequences in the sample. The chain combines TRBV7-9 with TRBJ2-7; D is unresolved. The germline V gene encodes CDR1 SEHNR and CDR2 FQNEAQ (reference sequence). The CDR3 has 12 residues. Trimming took off 1 base at V and 3 bases at J, with 4 bases between the two ends. The CDR3 reads CASSLGSYEQYF. The CDR3 DNA sequence: TGTGCCAGCAGCTTAGGTAGCTACGAGCAGTACTTC.

This clone was seen a handful of times. The chain carries TRBV6-5 and TRBJ1-4; 7 bases align to TRBD1. The CDR3 contains 13 residues. Germline assignment: CDR1 MNHEY and CDR2 SVGAGI. Trimming removed 6 bases from V and 12 bases from J; junction bases left unmatched: 10. In DNA form, the CDR3 reads TGTGCCAGCAGCCCGACAGGGTCGAGGGAACTGTTTTTT. This gives the protein CASSPTGSRELFF.

The chain employs TRBV25-1 and TRBJ2-1, with 12 nucleotides matching TRBD1. CDR3 length: 16 residues. CDR1 and CDR2 (germline): MGHDK, SYGVNS. V dropped 1 base and J dropped 8; count of bases not matched to a gene: 6. The CDR3 sequence is CASSEWDRGLGHEQFF. DNA for the CDR3: TGTGCCAGCAGTGAATGGGACAGGGGGCTGGGTCATGAGCAGTTCTTC.

The J gene is TRBJ1-6, the V gene TRBV2; 9 bases match TRBD1. The V and J ends lost 4 bases and 6 bases, in that order; junction bases with no gene match: 10. Germline V lookup: CDR1 SNHLY, CDR2 FYNNEI. CDR3 length: 17 residues. The CDR3 region is CASSVGTGFGLNSPLHF. CDR3 DNA: TGTGCCAGCAGTGTGGGGACAGGGTTCGGGCTTAATTCACCCCTCCACTTT.

The chain links TRBV4-1 to TRBJ2-1, with TRBD1 matching over 8 bases. The J segment lost 8 bases and the V segment lost 0 bases, leaving 6 bases of the junction unmatched. The CDR3 sequence is 15 residues long. The germline gives CDR1 MGHRA, CDR2 YSYEKL. CDR3: CASSQEQGAHDEQFF. The DNA of the CDR3 is TGCGCCAGCAGCCAAGAGCAGGGGGCGCACGATGAGCAGTTCTTC.